Each of the 17 T cell receptor beta chains below was sequenced from the same sample in a study of OX40 agonist ivuxolimab in advanced cancers. The table came from immunoSEQ multiplex PCR; TCRdb's copy has only in-frame clones and leaves some out. This sample has 70,000 to 85,000 clones, with 90% to 95% found just once. The source material was CD4+ or CD8+ T cells sorted from blood, sampled in a trial of the OX40 agonist ivuxolimab. The receptors shown here come from an adult with an advanced solid tumor such as melanoma, head and neck, liver or kidney cancer.

The gene calls are TRBV7-9 and TRBJ2-6, with TRBD2 identical over 8 bases. The CDR3 extends over 17 amino acids. V lost 5 bases to trimming and J lost 2 bases; unmatched junction nucleotides: 8. Germline CDR1 reads SEHNR; CDR2 reads FQNEAQ (reference sequence). The CDR3 is CASSPGGGRTGANVLTF. CDR3 in DNA: TGTGCCAGCAGCCCCGGTGGCGGGAGGACTGGGGCCAACGTCCTGACTTTC.

The chain employs TRBV7-9 and TRBJ2-7; perhaps TRBD2 as D (6 bases). This CDR3 has 12 amino acids. With 5 bases removed from V and 2 bases from J, the gap between germline ends came to 7 bases. Germline V gives CDR1 SEHNR, CDR2 FQNEAQ (reference sequence). The CDR3: CASSRTTYEQYF. CDR3 coding DNA: TGTGCCAGCAGCAGGACTACCTACGAGCAGTACTTC.

This chain connects TRBV28 to TRBJ2-7; 9 nucleotides align to TRBD1. The junction had 10 bases not matched to a gene; V was cut back by 6 bases and J by 4 bases. This CDR3 has 15 residues. Germline V CDR1 and CDR2: MDHEN, SYDVKM. For the CDR3, the DNA is TGTGCCAGCAGGGAGGACGGGACAGGGTTATACGAGCAGTACTTC. It specifies CASREDGTGLYEQYF.

This clone has just a few counts. The rearrangement uses TRBV27 and TRBJ2-3, with no clear D. V was clipped by 5 bases and J by 1 base, with 19 bases between them. From germline, CDR1 is MNHEY and CDR2 SMNVEV (reference sequence). There are 17 residues in the CDR3. CDR3 residues: CASSRNPESVGTDTQYF. The CDR3 coding sequence is TGTGCCAGCAGTCGGAATCCTGAATCGGTGGGCACAGATACGCAGTATTTT.

CDR3 sequence (DNA): TGCGCCAGCAGCCTGGACAGGGACTACGAGCAGTACTTC. Residues: CASSLDRDYEQYF. J is TRBJ2-7 and V is TRBV10-1, with TRBD1 matching 8 bases. Germline CDR1 is WNHNN and CDR2 is SYGVQD (reference sequence). Trimming at V came to 6 bases and at J to 3 bases, leaving 4 bases not matched to a gene. CDR3 length: 13 amino acids.

CDR3 residues: CASSLASGGDQETQYF. The DNA for the CDR3 is TGCGCCAGCAGCTTGGCTAGCGGAGGAGACCAAGAGACCCAGTACTTC. The rearrangement joins TRBV5-1 to TRBJ2-5; 7 bases line up with TRBD2. V shed 0 bases, J shed 0 bases, and the junction held 5 bases outside the gene matches. The germline CDR1 and CDR2 sequences are SGHRS and YFSETQ. The CDR3 totals 16 residues.

V and J are TRBV6-1 and TRBJ2-7; D might be TRBD1 (6 bases). The CDR3 has 14 residues. With 6 bases removed from V and 2 bases from J, the gap between germline ends came to 14 bases. Germline V gene sequence: CDR1 MNHNS, CDR2 SASEGT. CDR3 sequence (DNA): TGTGCCAGCAGCTTGGAGACAGGACCCTACGAGCAGTACTTC. Amino acid sequence: CASSLETGPYEQYF.

This chain links TRBV5-6 with TRBJ2-1; 12 positions match TRBD2. The CDR3 sequence is 18 residues long. The trim removed 4 bases at V and 0 bases at J, leaving 8 bases unmatched. From germline, CDR1 is SGHDT and CDR2 YYEEEE. DNA of the CDR3: TGTGCCAGCAGCCGTGGACTAGCGGGACCCAGCTCCTACAATGAGCAGTTCTTC. Its protein is CASSRGLAGPSSYNEQFF.

V usage is TRBV27 and J usage is TRBJ2-5; D gene unclear. V lost 4 bases to trimming and J lost 2 bases, with 20 bases between them. The CDR3 sequence is 17 residues long. Germline V gene data show CDR1 as MNHEY and CDR2 as SMNVEV (reference sequence). CDR3 loop: CASSSTPVRSTQETQYF. The CDR3 DNA is TGTGCCAGCAGTTCGACACCCGTCCGGTCTACACAAGAGACCCAGTACTTC.

The DNA for the CDR3 is TGTGCCAGCAGCTTGCAGGCAGTCCCTAGCACAGATACGCAGTATTTT. Translation: CASSLQAVPSTDTQYF. The chain joins TRBV5-4 to TRBJ2-3; D is ambiguous. The CDR3 contains 16 residues. The germline CDR1 and CDR2 sequences are SGHNT and YYREEE (reference sequence). V was shortened by 1 base and J by 0 bases, with 12 bases between the two germline ends.

This clone came up once. J is TRBJ1-4 and V is TRBV11-2; TRBD1 is a possible D gene (6 bases). There are 17 residues in the CDR3. Germline CDR1 is SGHAT and CDR2 is FQNNGV. Trimming left V 0 bases short and J 5 bases short, with 16 bases between. CDR3 sequence: CASSLDLYRVANEKLFF. The CDR3 DNA follows: TGTGCCAGCAGCTTAGATCTCTACAGGGTGGCCAATGAAAAACTGTTTTTT.

This clone has only one observation. The gene calls are TRBV19 and TRBJ1-2; weak D call: TRBD1 (6 bases). Trimming took off 6 bases at V and 2 bases at J, with 10 bases between the two ends. CDR1 is LNHDA and CDR2 is SQIVND in the germline V gene (reference sequence). This CDR3 is 13 amino acids long. The CDR3 protein is CASSPTGNYGYTF. For the CDR3, the DNA is TGTGCCAGTAGCCCAACAGGGAACTATGGCTACACCTTC.

The chain joins TRBV5-1 to TRBJ2-7; TRBD1 agrees at 7 bases. The CDR3 spans 12 residues. Germline lookup yields CDR1 SGHRS and CDR2 YFSETQ. V lost 1 base to trimming and J lost 6 bases; unmatched junction nucleotides: 1. CDR3 nucleotide sequence: TGCGCCAGCAGCTTGAGGGGGCTCGAGCAGTACTTC. As protein: CASSLRGLEQYF.

The chain uses TRBV4-1 and TRBJ2-7; 7 positions agree with TRBD1. Losses at the gene ends were 3 bases for V and 4 bases for J; bases not matched to a gene: 9. This CDR3 is 15 amino acids long. CDR1 is MGHRA, CDR2 YSYEKL, per germline. This chain's CDR3 is CASSQRQGRGYEQYF. The DNA for the CDR3 is TGCGCCAGCAGCCAGAGACAGGGTAGAGGTTACGAGCAGTACTTC.

The CDR3 DNA follows: TGTGCCAGCAGCGTAACAGGGGTCTCTGGAAACACCATATATTTT. Its protein is CASSVTGVSGNTIYF. The chain carries TRBV9 and TRBJ1-3, with 7 bases fitting TRBD1. There are 15 residues in the CDR3. Per the germline V gene, CDR1 is SGDLS and CDR2 is YYNGEE. Unmatched junction bases numbered 1, after V lost 1 base and J lost 0 bases.

The chain couples TRBV18 to TRBJ2-4; tentative D call: TRBD2 (6 bases). This CDR3 region has 17 residues. Trimming cost V 6 bases and J 0 bases, with 18 bases left between them. Germline V lookup: CDR1 KGHSH, CDR2 LQKENI. The CDR3 sequence is CASSMTQGLLAKNIQYF. CDR3 DNA: TGTGCCAGCTCCATGACGCAGGGACTGCTAGCCAAAAACATTCAGTACTTC.

This clone was counted once. The rearrangement joins TRBV7-2 to TRBJ2-3; D might be TRBD1 or TRBD2, each matching 6 bases. Germline lookup yields CDR1 SGHTA and CDR2 FQGNSA. The CDR3 runs to 16 residues. Trimming took off 0 bases at V and 1 base at J, with 11 bases between the two ends. CDR3: CASSLAGGLGTDTQYF. CDR3 coding DNA: TGTGCCAGCAGCTTAGCGGGGGGCTTGGGCACAGATACGCAGTATTTT.